The clone carrying this T cell receptor beta chain was observed a few times. These data come from a study of response to subunit inactivated influenza vaccine. TCRdb ran MiXCR on the RT-PCR reads and lists one entry per CDR3 protein. The data hold around 530,000 distinct CDR3 sequences, with around 11% observed a single time. With V trimmed by 2 bases and J by 5 bases, 6 bases remained unmatched. Germline V gene data show CDR1 as DFQATT and CDR2 as SNEGSKA (reference sequence). CDR3 length: 16 residues. The chain employs TRBV20-1 and TRBJ2-2; 12 bases agree with TRBD2. The source material was PBMCs from blood, sampled on the day of vaccination. This clonotype originated in a man aged 50 or older who received an inactivated influenza vaccine. CDR3 sequence (DNA): TGCAGTGCTAGACCCCGGACTAGCGGGATTACCGGGGAGCTGTTTTTT. Its protein is CSARPRTSGITGELFF.